The T cell receptor beta chain under discussion was sequenced for a study of T cell repertoires in cytomegalovirus infection. Overall study findings and caveats: CMV carriers with the relevant HLA were identified by cumulative public TCR beta family frequency.

TCRdb itself ran the reads through MiXCR, one entry per CDR3 protein. The sample yields 600,000 to 800,000 distinct CDR3 sequences, 20% to 25% seen once. This clonotype was counted a few times. Its cognate antigen is unknown. Germline V CDR1 and CDR2: SQVTM, ANQGSEA. The V gene end was trimmed by 6 bases and the J gene end by 1 base; junction bases not matched to a gene: 5. The length of the CDR3 is 14 residues. The material sequenced was CD8+ T cells from PBMCs. The receptor was derived from a human donor in good health (CMV status not recorded). Some clones in this sample may be carry-over from other donors' samples. V and J are TRBV29-1 and TRBJ2-7; 11 nucleotides align to TRBD1. The chain's CDR3 is CSVEDRGLSYEQYF. CDR3 DNA sequence: TGCAGCGTCGAGGACAGGGGGCTATCCTACGAGCAGTACTTC.